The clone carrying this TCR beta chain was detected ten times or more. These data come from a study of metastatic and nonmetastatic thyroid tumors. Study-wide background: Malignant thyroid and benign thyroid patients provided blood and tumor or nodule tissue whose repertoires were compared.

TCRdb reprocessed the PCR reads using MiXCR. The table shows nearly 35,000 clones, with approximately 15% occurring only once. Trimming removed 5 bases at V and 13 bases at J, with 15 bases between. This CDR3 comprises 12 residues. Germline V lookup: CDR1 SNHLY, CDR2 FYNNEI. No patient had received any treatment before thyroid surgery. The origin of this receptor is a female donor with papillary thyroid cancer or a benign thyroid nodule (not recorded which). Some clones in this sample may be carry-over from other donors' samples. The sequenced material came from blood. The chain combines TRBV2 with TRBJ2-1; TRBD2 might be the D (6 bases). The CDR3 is CASSRDSTPQFF. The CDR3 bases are TGTGCCAGCAGTCGGGACTCCACCCCTCAGTTCTTC.